This TCR beta chain comes out of a study of vaccination effects on CD4 cells after COVID-19. Study-wide results and limits: Marked clonal contraction was seen late after vaccination (in both infection- and vaccine-induced clones).

The germline V gene has CDR1 SGHTA and CDR2 FQGNSA. This CDR3 is built from 11 residues. V was pared by 4 bases and J by 3 bases, with 3 bases between. Expansion of antigen-specific CD4+ T cells with viral peptide pools was carried out by the ViraFEST assay before sequencing. It was after 10 days of culture that CD4+ T cells were isolated. The study found no prior SARS-CoV-2 infection in the vaccine recipients, who tested negative for nucleocapsid antibodies. Cultures used 2.1 million or so PBMC per well, 9.5 to 10 IU/ml IL-2 and about 10 ug/ml peptides. The assay was immunoSEQ multiplex PCR, and TCRdb's table has in-frame clones only and misses some. The table records around 45,000 clones, around three quarters of them present only once. Concerning this clone itself: Its antigen is currently unknown.

Sequencing was performed on CD4+ T cells from PBMCs cultured with SARS-CoV-2 spike peptides, taken before COVID-19 vaccination. This sequence was found in a human donor who received a COVID-19 vaccine. The V gene is TRBV7-2, the J gene TRBJ1-1, with D unresolved. CDR3 nucleotides: TGTGCCAGCAGCTCCTACACTGAAGCTTTCTTT. Its protein product is CASSSYTEAFF.